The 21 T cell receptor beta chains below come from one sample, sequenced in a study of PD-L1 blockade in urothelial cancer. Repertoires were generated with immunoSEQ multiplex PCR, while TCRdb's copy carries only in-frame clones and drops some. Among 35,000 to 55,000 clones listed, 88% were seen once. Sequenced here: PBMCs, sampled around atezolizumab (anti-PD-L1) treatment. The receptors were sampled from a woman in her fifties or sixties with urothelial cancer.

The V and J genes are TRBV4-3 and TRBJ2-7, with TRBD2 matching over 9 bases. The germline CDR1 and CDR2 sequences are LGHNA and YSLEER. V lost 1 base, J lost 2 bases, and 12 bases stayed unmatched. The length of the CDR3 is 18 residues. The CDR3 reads CASSQGLGWLAGTYEQYF. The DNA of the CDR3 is TGCGCCAGCAGCCAAGGGCTTGGCTGGCTAGCGGGGACCTACGAGCAGTACTTC.

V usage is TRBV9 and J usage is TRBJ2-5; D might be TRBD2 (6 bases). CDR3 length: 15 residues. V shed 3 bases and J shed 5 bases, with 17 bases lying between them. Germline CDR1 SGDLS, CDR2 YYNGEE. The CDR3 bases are TGTGCCAGCAGCGGCCTTAGCGGCCTGGGGGAGACCCAGTACTTC. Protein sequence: CASSGLSGLGETQYF.

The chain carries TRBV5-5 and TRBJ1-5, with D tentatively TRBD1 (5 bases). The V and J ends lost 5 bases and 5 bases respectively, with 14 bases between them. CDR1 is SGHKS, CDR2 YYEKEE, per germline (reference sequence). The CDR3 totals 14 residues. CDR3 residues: CASSGAGKDQPQHF. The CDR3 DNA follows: TGTGCCAGCAGTGGGGCAGGGAAAGATCAGCCCCAGCATTTT.

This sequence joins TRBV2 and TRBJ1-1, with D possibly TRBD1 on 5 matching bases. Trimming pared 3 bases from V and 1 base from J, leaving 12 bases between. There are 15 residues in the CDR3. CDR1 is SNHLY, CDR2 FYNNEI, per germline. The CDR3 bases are TGTGCCAGCAGTGAGCAGGGTGTTTCGAACACTGAAGCTTTCTTT. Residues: CASSEQGVSNTEAFF. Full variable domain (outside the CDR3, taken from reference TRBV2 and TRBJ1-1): EPEVTQTPSHQVTQMGQEVILRCVPISNHLYFYWYRQILGQKVEFLVSFYNNEISEKSEIFDDQFSVERPDGSNFTLKIRSTKLEDSAMYFCASSEQGVSNTEAFFGQGTRLTVV.

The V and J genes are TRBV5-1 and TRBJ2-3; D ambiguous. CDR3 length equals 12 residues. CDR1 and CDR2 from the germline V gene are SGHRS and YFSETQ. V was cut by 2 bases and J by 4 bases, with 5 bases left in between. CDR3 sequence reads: CASSFQSDTQYF. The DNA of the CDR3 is TGCGCCAGCAGCTTCCAGTCAGATACGCAGTATTTT.

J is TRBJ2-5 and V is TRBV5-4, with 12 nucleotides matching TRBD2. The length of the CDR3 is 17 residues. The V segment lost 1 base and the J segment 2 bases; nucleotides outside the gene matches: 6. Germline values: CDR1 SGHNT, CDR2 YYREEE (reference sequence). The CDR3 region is CASSLLGLAGGQETQYF. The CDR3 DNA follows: TGTGCCAGCAGCTTGTTGGGGCTAGCGGGAGGGCAAGAGACCCAGTACTTC.

The CDR3 nucleotides read TGTGCCAGCAGCATAAGGGGCCCCTATTCGACAGATACGCAGTATTTT. It yields the protein CASSIRGPYSTDTQYF. V usage is TRBV7-3 and J usage is TRBJ2-3, with D possibly matching TRBD1 (5 bases). CDR1 SGHTA and CDR2 FQGTGA come from the germline V gene. CDR3 length: 16 amino acids. The ends were cut back, 5 bases at V and 3 bases at J, with 18 bases in the middle.

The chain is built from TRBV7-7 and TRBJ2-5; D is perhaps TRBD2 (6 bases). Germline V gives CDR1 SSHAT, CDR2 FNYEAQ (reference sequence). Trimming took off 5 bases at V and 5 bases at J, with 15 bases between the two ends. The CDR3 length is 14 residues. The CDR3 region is CASSQLAGGETQYF. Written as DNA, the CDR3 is TGTGCCAGCAGCCAACTAGCAGGAGGGGAGACCCAGTACTTC.

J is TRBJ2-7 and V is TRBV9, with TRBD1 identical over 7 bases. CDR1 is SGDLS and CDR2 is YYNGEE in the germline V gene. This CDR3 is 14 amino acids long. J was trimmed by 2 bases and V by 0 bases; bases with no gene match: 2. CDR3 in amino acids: CASSVGTGAYEQYF. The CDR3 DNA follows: TGTGCCAGCAGCGTAGGTACAGGGGCCTACGAGCAGTACTTC. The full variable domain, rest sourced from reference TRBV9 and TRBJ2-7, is DSGVTQTPKHLITATGQRVTLRCSPRSGDLSVYWYQQSLDQGLQFLIQYYNGEERAKGNILERFSAQQFPDLHSELNLSSLELGDSALYFCASSVGTGAYEQYFGPGTRLTVT.

The CDR3 DNA is TGTGCCAGCAGTTTAGGGGGGGGGTCGGTCACCGGGGAGCTGTTTTTT. Its protein is CASSLGGGSVTGELFF. The rearrangement links TRBV27 to TRBJ2-2, with 7 bases that match TRBD2. CDR3 length: 16 residues. From germline, CDR1 is MNHEY and CDR2 SMNVEV (reference sequence). Trimming at V came to 2 bases and at J to 4 bases, leaving 7 bases not matched to a gene.

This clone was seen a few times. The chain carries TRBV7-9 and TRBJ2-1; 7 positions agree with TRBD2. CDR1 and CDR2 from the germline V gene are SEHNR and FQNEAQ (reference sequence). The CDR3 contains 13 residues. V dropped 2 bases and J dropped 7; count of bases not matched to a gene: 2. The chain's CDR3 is CASSLTSANEQFF. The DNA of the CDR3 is TGTGCCAGCAGCTTAACTAGCGCGAATGAGCAGTTCTTC.

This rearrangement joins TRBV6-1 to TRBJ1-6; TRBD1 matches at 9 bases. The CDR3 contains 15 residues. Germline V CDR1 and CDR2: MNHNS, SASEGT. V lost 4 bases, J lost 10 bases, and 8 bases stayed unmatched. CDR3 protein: CASSAMTGGESPLHF. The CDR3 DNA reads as TGTGCCAGCAGTGCTATGACAGGGGGTGAATCACCCCTCCACTTT.

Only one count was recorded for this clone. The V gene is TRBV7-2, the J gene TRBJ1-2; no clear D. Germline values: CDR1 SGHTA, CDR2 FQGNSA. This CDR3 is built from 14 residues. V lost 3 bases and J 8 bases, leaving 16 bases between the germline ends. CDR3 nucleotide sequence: TGTGCCAGCAGCTTGACGAAGAGTCGGAGGGGCTACACCTTC. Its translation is CASSLTKSRRGYTF.

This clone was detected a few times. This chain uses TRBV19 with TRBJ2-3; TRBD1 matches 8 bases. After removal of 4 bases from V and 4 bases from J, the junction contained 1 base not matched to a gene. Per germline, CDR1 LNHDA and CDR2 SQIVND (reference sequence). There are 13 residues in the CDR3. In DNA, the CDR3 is TGTGCCAGTAGTACACAGGGGGCAGATACGCAGTATTTT. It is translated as CASSTQGADTQYF.

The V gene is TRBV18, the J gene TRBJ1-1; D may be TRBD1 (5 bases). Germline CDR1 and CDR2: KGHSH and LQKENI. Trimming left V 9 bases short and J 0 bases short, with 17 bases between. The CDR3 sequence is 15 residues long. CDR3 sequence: CASSEGALMNTEAFF. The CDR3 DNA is TGTGCCAGTTCGGAAGGGGCTCTGATGAACACTGAAGCTTTCTTT.

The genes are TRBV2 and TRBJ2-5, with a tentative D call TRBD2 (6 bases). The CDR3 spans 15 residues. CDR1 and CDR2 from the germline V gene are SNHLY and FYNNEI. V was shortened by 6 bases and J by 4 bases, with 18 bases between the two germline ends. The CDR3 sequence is CASRGGRGAAETQYF. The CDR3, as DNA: TGTGCCAGCAGGGGGGGAAGGGGCGCGGCAGAGACCCAGTACTTC.

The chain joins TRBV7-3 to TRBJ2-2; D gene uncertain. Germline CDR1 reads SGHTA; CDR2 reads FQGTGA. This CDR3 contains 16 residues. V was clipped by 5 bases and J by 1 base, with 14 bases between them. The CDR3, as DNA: TGTGCCAGCAGCCCCAACGGCAGGAAGAACACCGGGGAGCTGTTTTTT. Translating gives CASSPNGRKNTGELFF.

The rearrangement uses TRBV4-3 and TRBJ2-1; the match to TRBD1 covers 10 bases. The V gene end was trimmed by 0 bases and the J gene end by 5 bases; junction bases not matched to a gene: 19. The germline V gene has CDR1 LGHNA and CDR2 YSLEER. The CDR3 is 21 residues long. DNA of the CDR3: TGCGCCAGCAGCCAAGATATGACAGGGGGCTTGGTTGCGGGAGCTGACAATGAGCAGTTCTTC. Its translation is CASSQDMTGGLVAGADNEQFF.

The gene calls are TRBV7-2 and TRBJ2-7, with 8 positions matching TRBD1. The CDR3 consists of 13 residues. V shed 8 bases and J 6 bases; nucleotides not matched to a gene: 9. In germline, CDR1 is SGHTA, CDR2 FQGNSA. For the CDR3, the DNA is TGTGCCAGCGGCCCTCACACAGGGGGCGAGCAGTACTTC. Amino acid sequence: CASGPHTGGEQYF.

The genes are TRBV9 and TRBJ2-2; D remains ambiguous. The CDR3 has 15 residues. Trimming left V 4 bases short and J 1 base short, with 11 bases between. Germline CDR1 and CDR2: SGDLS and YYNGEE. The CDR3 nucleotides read TGTGCCAGCAGCCCCCGACTTTTGAACACCGGGGAGCTGTTTTTT. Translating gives CASSPRLLNTGELFF.

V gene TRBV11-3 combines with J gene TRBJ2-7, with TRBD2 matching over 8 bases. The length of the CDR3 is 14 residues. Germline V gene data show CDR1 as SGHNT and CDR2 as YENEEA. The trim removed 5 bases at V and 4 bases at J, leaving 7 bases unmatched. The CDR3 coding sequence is TGTGCCAGCAGCCCCGGGGGGGCCGGGTACGAGCAGTACTTC. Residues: CASSPGGAGYEQYF.